Listed below are T cell receptor beta chains from one sample, sequenced in a study of CD8+CD57+ T cells in acquired aplastic anemia. Each CDR3 protein is one row after TCRdb ran MiXCR on the reads. The table records around 200,000 distinct CDR3 sequences, around 48% of them present only once. The sample comprised sorted CD4+, CD8+, or CD8+CD57+ T cells (not recorded which) from PBMCs. The receptors were sampled from a human donor with aplastic anemia. The CDR3 runs from the conserved cysteine through the conserved F or W. A D gene is named only where the DNA matches it firmly. Where a row states a size, it is once, few, many or the class of an expanded clone; other rows omit it.

>17|TRBV7-2|TRBJ2-3|NA|TRBD2
TGTGCCAGCAGCTTAGCGCCCCCCCTAGCGGGCACAGATACGCAGTATTTT
CASSLAPPLAGTDTQYF
>17|TRBV5-1|TRBJ1-4|NA|NA
TGCGCCAGCAGCTCCGGGCGGGAACGACAGTGGGCAGAAAAACTGTCTTTT
CASSSGRERQWAEKLSF
>12|TRBV6-1|TRBJ2-1|NA|NA
TGTGCCAGCAGCCCACGCAGGAGTGAGCAGTTCTTC
CASSPRRSEQFF
>13|TRBV29-1|TRBJ1-4|many|TRBD1
TGCAGCGCGGGACAGGGGGATTTCGGAAAACTGTTTTTT
CSAGQGDFGKLFF
>15|TRBV4-1|TRBJ1-5|NA|NA
TGCGCCAGCAGCCAAGATCTACGGGGCAATCAGCCCCAGCATTTT
CASSQDLRGNQPQHF
>17|TRBV20-1|TRBJ1-2|NA|TRBD1
TGCAGTGCTAGAGCTCCCAACAGGGGGCGTCCTAACTATGGCTACACCTTC
CSARAPNRGRPNYGYTF
>18|TRBV18|TRBJ2-1|NA|NA
TGTGCCAGCTCACCACCCCTCCGGAGACACTCTAAAACCAATGAGCAGTTCTTC
CASSPPLRRHSKTNEQFF
>14|TRBV25-1|TRBJ2-3|NA|NA
TGTGCCAGCACACCACTAGCCCTCACAGATACGCAGTATTTT
CASTPLALTDTQYF
>14|TRBV5-4|TRBJ1-6|many|TRBD1
TGTGCCAGCAGTTTAGCAGGGGGTCGTTCACCCCTCCACTTT
CASSLAGGRSPLHF
>16|TRBV5-1|TRBJ2-3|NA|TRBD2
TGCGCCAGCAGCGCTAGCGGGGGGGCCGGCCCAGATACGCAGTATTTT
CASSASGGAGPDTQYF
>11|TRBV12-3/TRBV12-4|TRBJ1-5|NA|TRBD1
TGTGCCAGCAGCAGGGGGGTGAATCAGCATTTT
CASSRGVNQHF
>14|TRBV10-1|TRBJ2-7|NA|TRBD1
TGCGCCAGCAGCGGGGACAGGGGGCGGAACGAGCAGTACTTC
CASSGDRGRNEQYF
>14|TRBV27|TRBJ2-5|NA|NA
TGTGCCAGCAGTCCCCGTCCGGGCCCGAGAGTGGGGTACTTC
CASSPRPGPRVGYF
>13|TRBV19|TRBJ2-2|NA|NA
TGTGCCAGTACCCCAGACCGGTTAGGGGAGCTGTTTTTT
CASTPDRLGELFF
>16|TRBV12-5|TRBJ1-4|NA|TRBD1
TGTGCTAGTGGTTTGCCCTGGACAGGGGGGGGTGAAAAACTGTTTTTT
CASGLPWTGGGEKLFF
>14|TRBV7-9|TRBJ1-2|NA|NA
TGTGCCAGCGTTCCGACGGCAGGGGCGTATGGCTACACCTTC
CASVPTAGAYGYTF
>16|TRBV20-1|TRBJ1-5|many|NA
TGCAGTGCTAGGGTGTTGGAGGGTATCGGCAATCAGCCCCAGCATTTT
CSARVLEGIGNQPQHF
>13|TRBV10-3|TRBJ1-5|NA|NA
TGTGCCATCAGTGAAGGCTTGGGGCAGCCCCAGCATTTT
CAISEGLGQPQHF
>15|TRBV10-1|TRBJ2-7|few|NA
TGCGCCAGCAGTGAGCTTCTAGCAGGAGGCCACGAGCAGTACTTC
CASSELLAGGHEQYF
>14|TRBV11-2|TRBJ2-2|few|TRBD1
TGTGCCAGCAGCTTAGAAGGGACAGCCGGGGAGCTGTTTTTT
CASSLEGTAGELFF
>15|TRBV29-1|TRBJ2-3|NA|TRBD2
TGCAGCTTGGAGAGGGCGGGAGTGAGCACAGATACGCAGTATTTT
CSLERAGVSTDTQYF
>14|TRBV19|TRBJ1-2|few|NA
TGTGCCAGTAGTATGAAGCCAGGGTCGTATGGCTACACCTTC
CASSMKPGSYGYTF
>15|TRBV20-1|TRBJ2-7|many|TRBD2
TGCAGTGCGAAGCCCCGACTAGCGGGGGGCTGGGAGCAGTACTTC
CSAKPRLAGGWEQYF
>16|TRBV29-1|TRBJ2-2|NA|TRBD2
TGCAGCGTTGAGGTAGTAGCGGGGGGCAGCACCGGGGAGCTGTTTTTT
CSVEVVAGGSTGELFF
>13|TRBV28|TRBJ2-1|NA|NA
TGTGCCAGCAGTTCAACTCCCGGGCATGAGCAGTTCTTC
CASSSTPGHEQFF
>17|TRBV5-8|TRBJ1-2|many|NA
TGTGCCAGCAGCTTGGGACAGATACCCATAAAGGGCTATGGCTACACCTTC
CASSLGQIPIKGYGYTF
>17|TRBV24-1|TRBJ2-5|many|TRBD2
TGTGCCACCAGTGATTTTGGGGCGGGAGGGCCGGGGGAGACCCAGTACTTC
CATSDFGAGGPGETQYF
>14|TRBV7-3|TRBJ2-7|NA|TRBD1
TGTGCCAGCAGTTGGCAAGACAGGGCGTACGAGCAGTACTTC
CASSWQDRAYEQYF
>15|TRBV6-4|TRBJ2-3|many|TRBD2
TGTGCCAGCAGTGGTACCGGGACTAGTGCAGATACGCAGTATTTT
CASSGTGTSADTQYF
>13|TRBV20-1|TRBJ1-2|NA|NA
TGCAGTGCTAGAGAAGGGACCGTGGACGGCTACACCTTC
CSAREGTVDGYTF
>15|TRBV7-3|TRBJ2-1|NA|TRBD2
TGTGCCAGCAGCTTAAGCGGGAGTGCCTACAATGAGCAGTTCTTC
CASSLSGSAYNEQFF
>13|TRBV20-1|TRBJ1-5|many|NA
TGCAGTGCTAGAGTCCAGGCTCTAGGGGCCCAGCATTTT
CSARVQALGAQHF
>13|TRBV2|TRBJ2-1|NA|TRBD2
TGTGCCAGCAGTGAAGCGGGGACTAGCGGGAGTATCTTC
CASSEAGTSGSIF
>14|TRBV15|TRBJ2-7|once|NA
TGTGCCACCAGCCCCAGAGAACAGTCCTACGAGCAGTACTTC
CATSPREQSYEQYF
>15|TRBV19|TRBJ1-1|NA|NA
TGTGCCAGTAGTATAGATGCTGTCATGAACACTGAAGCTTTCTTT
CASSIDAVMNTEAFF
>15|TRBV10-2|TRBJ1-5|NA|NA
TGCGCCAGCAGTGAGTCTGGGGGAAGCAATCAGCCCCAGCATTTT
CASSESGGSNQPQHF
>13|TRBV7-3|TRBJ1-1|many|NA
TGTGCCAGCAGCTTTGATGGAAACACTGAAGCTTTCTTT
CASSFDGNTEAFF
>14|TRBV6-1|TRBJ1-4|NA|TRBD1
TGTGCCAGCAGTGAACCAGGGGGGGATGAAAAACTGTTTTTT
CASSEPGGDEKLFF
>13|TRBV4-1|TRBJ2-5|few|NA
TGCGCCAGCAGCCAAGTAGGGGAAGAGACCCAGTACTTC
CASSQVGEETQYF
>13|TRBV15|TRBJ1-1|many|NA
TGTGCCACCAGCAGAGATGAGGGGCGTGGAGCTTTCTTT
CATSRDEGRGAFF
>16|TRBV7-3|TRBJ2-7|NA|TRBD1
TGTGCCAGCAGCCCCGGGACAGGGGGACCTACCCACAAGCAGTACTTC
CASSPGTGGPTHKQYF
>14|TRBV10-2|TRBJ2-2|few|NA
TGCGCCAGCAAAAGGGATACGAACACCGGGGAGCTGTTTTTT
CASKRDTNTGELFF
>13|TRBV28|TRBJ2-7|NA|TRBD2
TGTGCCAGCACCTGGGGGGGTGGGTACGAGCAGTACTTC
CASTWGGGYEQYF
>15|TRBV15|TRBJ2-5|NA|NA
TGTGCCACCAGCAGAGATCGGGCTAGCTGGGAGACCCAGTACTTC
CATSRDRASWETQYF
>14|TRBV2|TRBJ1-2|NA|NA
TGTGCCAGCGGGTCCGCCATGTCTAGTTATGGCTACACCTTC
CASGSAMSSYGYTF
>15|TRBV2|TRBJ1-1|once|TRBD1
TGTACCAGCAGTGAGCAGGGGGCCCCGAACACTGAAGCTTTCTTT
CTSSEQGAPNTEAFF
>15|TRBV2|TRBJ2-2|many|TRBD1
TGTGCCAGCAGGGGACAGGGACCAAACACCGGGGAGCTGTTTTTT
CASRGQGPNTGELFF
>16|TRBV10-3|TRBJ2-3|NA|NA
TGTGCCATCAGTGAACTTAGCGGCGGTGGCACAGATACGCAGTATTTT
CAISELSGGGTDTQYF
>14|TRBV30|TRBJ1-5|NA|NA
TGTGCCTGGAGTGCGGGGGGCGGCAATCAGCCCCAGCATTTT
CAWSAGGGNQPQHF
>15|TRBV24-1|TRBJ2-3|few|NA
TGTGCCACCAGTGATTTGGCCACGGAGGGGGATACGCAGTATTTT
CATSDLATEGDTQYF
>16|TRBV15|TRBJ1-3|NA|NA
TGTGCCACCAGCAGAGGGTCAGGAGGTACTGGAAACACCATATATTTT
CATSRGSGGTGNTIYF